This is a list of T cell receptor beta chains from one sample in a study of vaccination and CD4 T cells after COVID-19. These receptors' antigens are unknown. TCRdb processed the PCR reads anew with MiXCR; each CDR3 protein has one entry. This sample carries some 15,000 distinct CDR3 sequences, about 60% of them seen once, and the ten largest clones take approximately 20%. Sequencing was carried out using CD4+ T cells from blood, cultured in vitro. The receptors derive from a human donor who had recovered from COVID-19. CDR3s include the opening cysteine and the closing phenylalanine or tryptophan.

TRBJ2-5 TRBV12-3/TRBV12-4 CASSPSGTGQTQYF
TRBJ1-6 TRBV19 CASSIWQTDNSPLHF
TRBJ1-5 TRBV6-1 CASTTGNPNQPQHF
TRBJ1-3 TRBV20-1 CSAYIQGRGNTIYF
TRBJ2-4 TRBV7-3 CASSLNPSKNIQYF
TRBJ1-1 TRBV19 CASNRGRDTEAFF
TRBJ1-1 TRBV20-1 CSAGQHNTEAFF
TRBJ1-2 TRBV6-1 CASKRRGAAYGYTF
TRBJ1-1 TRBV20-1 CSAFDPNTEAFF
TRBJ2-2 TRBV6-1 CASRRQTNTGELFF
TRBJ2-7 TRBV6-1 CAITGPTYEQYF
TRBJ1-1 TRBV27 CASSLATRTEAFF
TRBJ1-1 TRBV12-3/TRBV12-4 CASSPAMNTEAFF
TRBJ1-5 TRBV6-2/TRBV6-3 CASTVQVNQPQHF
TRBJ2-3 TRBV5-1 CASSLVAGADTQYF
TRBJ2-5 TRBV7-9 CASSPPPAGFETQYF
TRBJ1-3 TRBV7-6 CASRSPGQGLNTIYF
TRBJ1-3 TRBV15 CATSRDGNTIYF
TRBJ2-5 TRBV6-5 CASSSSGTGGETQYF
TRBJ1-1 TRBV27 CASRRQGARVPEAFF
TRBJ1-5 TRBV20-1 CSASTGGGQPQHF
TRBJ1-6 TRBV20-1 CSARGQGAGLNSPLHF
TRBJ2-5 TRBV15 CATSRATSGQETQYF
TRBJ2-3 TRBV9 CASSSRDSDLDTQYF
TRBJ1-1 TRBV20-1 CSARTAIPSTEAFF
TRBJ2-3 TRBV15 CATSRSGGAKNADTQYF
TRBJ2-7 TRBV15 CATSRAMGTYEQYF
TRBJ2-5 TRBV5-1 CASSLEGVETQYF
TRBJ1-2 TRBV6-1 CAARRGPDGYTF
TRBJ2-3 TRBV4-2 CASSRGAGNGVGTDTQYF
TRBJ1-1 TRBV5-1 CASSTEGLYWGTEAFF
TRBJ1-6 TRBV11-3 CASSFISDNSPLHF
TRBJ1-5 TRBV27 CASSFLGTQPQHF
TRBJ2-1 TRBV2 CASRGQGASNEQFF
TRBJ2-7 TRBV6-5 CASSYGRFYEQYF
TRBJ1-6 TRBV7-9 CASSLDPVSYNSPLHF
TRBJ1-5 TRBV20-1 CSARATGVINQPQHF
TRBJ1-1 TRBV18 CASSPGTAEAFF
TRBJ1-2 TRBV15 CATSRGEGSYGYTF
TRBJ2-7 TRBV30 CAWSARGGHEQYF
TRBJ1-2 TRBV19 CASSIGQGGGYTF
TRBJ1-6 TRBV19 CASSMGLESPLHF
TRBJ2-3 TRBV6-1 CASSDRGLAGSADTQYF
TRBJ2-3 TRBV6-2/TRBV6-3 CASSYSRAQYF